Reported below is one T cell receptor beta chain. Its cognate antigen is unknown. These data originate in a study of T cell repertoires in ileal Crohn's disease. The assay was immunoSEQ multiplex PCR, and TCRdb's table has in-frame clones only and misses some. This sample yields about 62,000 clones, of which approximately 91% are seen a single time; around 2% belongs to the top ten. The CDR3 loop spans 14 amino acids. Germline lookup yields CDR1 MNHNY and CDR2 SVGAGI (reference sequence). J gave up 4 bases and V 2 bases, and 4 bases lay outside the gene matches. Points from the study as a whole: Endoscopy was done a median around seven months after surgery.

As to time point: neoterminal ileum biopsy at postoperative endoscopy, about 6 months after surgery. The V gene is TRBV6-6, the J gene TRBJ1-2, with TRBD1 identical over 7 bases. The TCR originated in an adult with Crohn's disease. The sequenced sample consisted of ileal tissue. The DNA for the CDR3 is TGTGCCAGCAGTTACCGACAGGGTGGCTATGGCTACACCTTC. Its translation is CASSYRQGGYGYTF.